Listed below are T cell receptor beta chains from one sample, sequenced in a study of technical replicates of blood from a few donors. Clones were sequenced by immunoSEQ multiplex PCR, and TCRdb holds only the in-frame ones, with some missing. The data contain about 82,000 clones, 94% of them seen just once; the ten biggest clones take up approximately 0.41%. The sample comprised T cells isolated from PBMCs. These TCRs come from a human donor in good health. Each CDR3 is given with its conserved first and last residue. The order of the fields is J gene, V gene, CDR3 protein.

j_gene: TRBJ2-1; v_gene: TRBV29-1; CDR3aa: CSVEGHRSYNEQFF
j_gene: TRBJ2-7; v_gene: TRBV9; CDR3aa: CASSVATIGALGEQYF
j_gene: TRBJ1-2; v_gene: TRBV11-2; CDR3aa: CASSLVQGYGYTF
j_gene: TRBJ1-1; v_gene: TRBV5-4; CDR3aa: CASSFATGPTEAFF
j_gene: TRBJ2-5; v_gene: TRBV5-1; CDR3aa: CASSLGRGTETQYF
j_gene: TRBJ2-3; v_gene: TRBV9; CDR3aa: CASSVQGRAADTQYF
j_gene: TRBJ1-1; v_gene: TRBV6-1; CDR3aa: CASSEGGGGNTEAFF
j_gene: TRBJ1-1; v_gene: TRBV5-1; CDR3aa: CASSLEGGVTEAFF
j_gene: TRBJ2-1; v_gene: TRBV4-2; CDR3aa: CASSQADSLLGNEQFF
j_gene: TRBJ2-2; v_gene: TRBV11-1; CDR3aa: CASSLVMGQNTGELFF
j_gene: TRBJ1-2; v_gene: TRBV10-3; CDR3aa: CAISEGQGADGYTF
j_gene: TRBJ2-7; v_gene: TRBV6-5; CDR3aa: CASSSDSDEQYF
j_gene: TRBJ2-3; v_gene: TRBV2; CDR3aa: CARQGLGTDTQYF
j_gene: TRBJ2-3; v_gene: TRBV30; CDR3aa: CAWQREGTDTQYF
j_gene: TRBJ2-1; v_gene: TRBV4-3; CDR3aa: CASSQSTQGRRRGEQFF
j_gene: TRBJ1-5; v_gene: TRBV6-1; CDR3aa: CASSGQGGNQPQHF
j_gene: TRBJ2-7; v_gene: TRBV7-3; CDR3aa: CASSPYPGDSYEQYF
j_gene: TRBJ2-1; v_gene: TRBV7-7; CDR3aa: CASSPDSGSGQFF
j_gene: TRBJ2-4; v_gene: TRBV28; CDR3aa: CASSTLGENIQYF
j_gene: TRBJ2-3; v_gene: TRBV19; CDR3aa: CASSILTSGSFYTQYF
j_gene: TRBJ2-5; v_gene: TRBV5-1; CDR3aa: CASSPGLAGGFWETQYF
j_gene: TRBJ2-7; v_gene: TRBV7-6; CDR3aa: CASSLYTGTSESYEQYF